This is a list of T cell receptor beta chains from one sample in a study of T cells after yellow fever vaccination. TCRdb fed the 5' RACE reads into MiXCR, producing one record per CDR3 protein. The sample has 160,000 or so distinct CDR3 sequences, 5.5% to 7.5% seen once. Material: CD4+ T cells sorted from PBMCs, obtained around 5 days after the first yellow fever vaccination. The receptors shown here come from a man aged 18 to 30 who received the YFV17D yellow fever vaccine. CDR3s include the opening cysteine and the closing phenylalanine or tryptophan. D genes are given only for firm matches. For some rows the clone size is stated as once, few or many, or as a class when expanded; others skip it.

abundance	v_gene	j_gene	d_gene	CDR3nt	CDR3aa
few	TRBV12-3/TRBV12-4	TRBJ1-3	NA	TGTGCCAGCAACGCGGGAGGGAACACCATATATTTT	CASNAGGNTIYF
few	TRBV4-2	TRBJ1-1	NA	TGTGCCAGCAACCAGCCCAATCCGAACACTGAAGCTTTCTTT	CASNQPNPNTEAFF
few	TRBV11-2	TRBJ1-1	TRBD1	TGTGCCAGCAGCCCGCCATGGACAGGGAACACTGAAGCTTTCTTT	CASSPPWTGNTEAFF
many	TRBV12-3/TRBV12-4	TRBJ2-2	TRBD2	TGTGCCAGCAGCCTAGCGGGTCGGGCGAACACCGGGGAGCTGTTTTTT	CASSLAGRANTGELFF
many	TRBV19	TRBJ2-7	NA	TGTGCCAGTAGTATCCGGGACACCTTTTACTACGAGCAGTACTTC	CASSIRDTFYYEQYF
many	TRBV18	TRBJ2-3	NA	TGTGCCAGCTCACCACAGGGGAATGCAGATACGCAGTATTTT	CASSPQGNADTQYF
NA	TRBV7-6	TRBJ1-2	NA	TGTGCCAGCAGCTTCGGGGTTGACTATGGCTACACCTTC	CASSFGVDYGYTF
many	TRBV5-1	TRBJ2-5	NA	TGCGCCAGCAGCTTAGGACGACAAGTGGGAGAGACCCAGTACTTC	CASSLGRQVGETQYF
many	TRBV5-4	TRBJ2-6	NA	TGTGCCAGCAAGGGCTCCGGGGCCAACGTCCTGACTTTC	CASKGSGANVLTF
many	TRBV12-3/TRBV12-4	TRBJ2-5	NA	TGTGCCAGCAGTGCCCAAGCGCGAGAGACCCAGTACTTC	CASSAQARETQYF
NA	TRBV5-8	TRBJ2-1	NA	TGTGCCAGGGGACCCAGGACCCTCTACAATGAGCAGTTCTTC	CARGPRTLYNEQFF
NA	TRBV7-1	TRBJ2-5	NA	TGTGCCAGCAGCTACGGGCTCCACGAGACCCAGTACTTC	CASSYGLHETQYF
NA	TRBV6-1	TRBJ2-3	NA	TGTGCCAGCAGTGCCGAGGCCTTTCCCCTGGGGACAGATACGCAGTATTTT	CASSAEAFPLGTDTQYF
many	TRBV7-2	TRBJ2-1	TRBD2	TGTGCCAGCAGTCGTAGCGGGGTAGGGGATGAGCAGTTCTTC	CASSRSGVGDEQFF
many	TRBV10-3	TRBJ1-2	TRBD1	TGTGCCATCAGTGAGCCGGACAGGGACTATGGCTACACCTTC	CAISEPDRDYGYTF
NA	TRBV19	TRBJ2-5	TRBD1	TGTGCCAGTAGTCAAGGGACAGGGGGCGCGGAGACCCAGTACTTC	CASSQGTGGAETQYF
few	TRBV5-6	TRBJ2-5	NA	TGTGCCAGCAGCTTGGTGAAGGGGGGTGACACCCAGTACTTC	CASSLVKGGDTQYF
many	TRBV5-1	TRBJ2-1	TRBD1	TGCGCCAGCAGCTTGGGACAGGGGTTTGATGAGCAGTTCTTC	CASSLGQGFDEQFF
NA	TRBV5-8	TRBJ2-1	TRBD2	TGTGCCAGCAGCGCGGGACTAGCGGGGTCTTGGGGTGAGCAGTTCTTC	CASSAGLAGSWGEQFF
NA	TRBV20-1	TRBJ2-3	NA	TGCAGTACGAAGCTGGGTGGCTGGAATACGCAGTATTTT	CSTKLGGWNTQYF
few	TRBV20-1	TRBJ1-1	NA	TGCAGTGCCGTGCATTTGGACAGATTGAACACTGAAGCTTTCTTT	CSAVHLDRLNTEAFF
many	TRBV27	TRBJ1-1	NA	TGTGCCAGCAGTTCTGGGACCGGGAGGCGGAACACTGAAGCTTTCTTT	CASSSGTGRRNTEAFF
few	TRBV20-1	TRBJ1-4	NA	TGCAGTGCTAGAGAGGGGAGAGTTGAAAAACTGTTTTTT	CSAREGRVEKLFF
few	TRBV4-1	TRBJ1-1	NA	TGCGCCAGCAGCCAAGATTATAAGGGCACACCGAACACTGAAGCTTTCTTT	CASSQDYKGTPNTEAFF
many	TRBV7-2	TRBJ1-3	NA	TGTGCCAGCAGCCCTGGCTACACCATATATTTT	CASSPGYTIYF
many	TRBV12-3/TRBV12-4	TRBJ2-5	NA	TGTGCCAGCAGTCCTCGGGTGGGGGTCCAAGAGACCCAGTACTTC	CASSPRVGVQETQYF
NA	TRBV7-3	TRBJ2-3	NA	TGTGCCAGCAGCCGCGCATTGGATCGTACGCAGTATTTT	CASSRALDRTQYF
NA	TRBV19	TRBJ2-2	NA	TGTGCCAGTAGCATTACCGGGGGCAACACCTGGGAGCTGTTTTTT	CASSITGGNTWELFF
NA	TRBV7-3	TRBJ2-1	TRBD2	TGTGCCAGCAGCTTAATACCTAGCGGGGGGGCGAGTGAGCAGTTCTTC	CASSLIPSGGASEQFF
few	TRBV12-3/TRBV12-4	TRBJ1-5	NA	TGTGCCAGCAGTAATTACCGGGACATCATGCAGCCCCAGCATTTT	CASSNYRDIMQPQHF
NA	TRBV4-1	TRBJ1-5	NA	TGCGCCAGCAGCCTAAGGGAGGGAGGCCATCAGCCCCAGCATTTT	CASSLREGGHQPQHF
NA	TRBV5-1	TRBJ2-5	NA	TGCGCCAGCAGCCCCGGAGAGGGCCAAGAGACCCAGTACTTC	CASSPGEGQETQYF
few	TRBV7-8	TRBJ2-1	NA	TGTGCCAGCAGCTCCACGGGGGTATGGGATTCCTACAATGAGCAGTTCTTC	CASSSTGVWDSYNEQFF
few	TRBV20-1	TRBJ1-3	TRBD1	TGCAGTGCTACGTCCGGGACAGCCAGCTCTGGAAACACCATATATTTT	CSATSGTASSGNTIYF
few	TRBV7-2	TRBJ2-5	TRBD2	TGTGCGAGTGCGGTTACTAGCGTAGGGGAGACCCAGTACTTC	CASAVTSVGETQYF
few	TRBV29-1	TRBJ1-1	NA	TGCAGCGTTGCGGATGCTAACACTGAAGCTTTCTTT	CSVADANTEAFF
NA	TRBV7-3	TRBJ1-2	TRBD1	TGTGCCAGCAGCCCGCGACAGGGAGCTAACTATGGCTACACCTTC	CASSPRQGANYGYTF
NA	TRBV29-1	TRBJ2-3	TRBD1	TGCAGCGAAGGACAGGCCCCCATGAATACGCAGTATTTT	CSEGQAPMNTQYF
NA	TRBV24-1	TRBJ1-5	NA	TGTGCCACCGACGGCGGAGGGGGTCAGCCCCAGCATTTT	CATDGGGGQPQHF
NA	TRBV18	TRBJ2-5	NA	TGTGCCAGCTCACTCTTCCAACTAGCTGAACAAGAGACCCAGTACTTC	CASSLFQLAEQETQYF
many	TRBV4-2	TRBJ1-2	TRBD1	TGTGCCAGCAGCCGGACAGGGGGCGTTCCGAGGTACACCTTC	CASSRTGGVPRYTF
many	TRBV12-3/TRBV12-4	TRBJ2-2	NA	TGTGCCAGCAGTTTAATGGTTGAAAACACCGGGGAGCTGTTTTTT	CASSLMVENTGELFF
many	TRBV5-6	TRBJ2-5	NA	TGTGCCAGCAGCTTGACTAGTGTGGAGACCCAGTACTTC	CASSLTSVETQYF
many	TRBV4-3	TRBJ1-5	NA	TGCGCCAGCAGCCAAGATGTGTGGGGGGATCAGCCCCAGCATTTT	CASSQDVWGDQPQHF